The 25 T cell receptor beta chains in this list originate from one sample, sequenced in a study of CD8+CD57+ T cells in acquired aplastic anemia listed by TCRdb under 2018. Sequenced on an Illumina HiSeq 2000. Profiling of TCR beta VDJ combinations and CDR3 sequences used genomic DNA as the template. Clones were called with MiXCR by TCRdb after fastp trimmed the public reads at Q25, and only in-frame beta chains were retained. Rows are unified per CDR3 protein, each entry keeping the most common DNA and genes. The sample table shows 150,000 to 200,000 distinct CDR3 sequences, and just under 45% are seen once. The ten largest clones take up approximately 1% of the sample. The sample taken for sequencing was sorted CD4+, CD8+, or CD8+CD57+ T cells (not recorded which) from PBMCs. These receptors all come from a human donor in good health.

The chain has TRBV19 and TRBJ2-1; 8 nucleotides align to TRBD2. Germline values: CDR1 LNHDA, CDR2 SQIVND (reference sequence). This CDR3 spans 17 amino acids. J gave up 0 bases and V 8 bases, and 12 bases lay outside the gene matches. The CDR3 DNA follows: TGTGCCAGTGCTAGCAATCCGGGGACTAGCTCCTACAATGAGCAGTTCTTC. Residues: CASASNPGTSSYNEQFF.

This clonotype was counted ten times or more. This chain uses TRBV5-1 with TRBJ1-2, with D possibly matching TRBD1 (6 bases). CDR3 length equals 15 residues. Germline V gene sequence: CDR1 SGHRS, CDR2 YFSETQ. V was pared by 0 bases and J by 5 bases, with 14 bases between. CDR3 sequence: CASSLEGGTGYGYTF. The CDR3 coding sequence is TGCGCCAGCAGCTTGGAGGGGGGCACAGGATATGGCTACACCTTC.

The gene calls are TRBV19 and TRBJ2-5, with unresolved D. V gave up 8 bases and J gave up 2 bases, with 12 bases separating them. Germline V lookup: CDR1 LNHDA, CDR2 SQIVND (reference sequence). This CDR3 contains 13 residues. The CDR3 sequence: CASSSGRQETQYF. CDR3 bases: TGTGCCAGTTCATCGGGCAGACAAGAGACCCAGTACTTC.

As concerns this clonotype: A read error may be the cause here, since a much bigger clone is one base away. Because it lacks the conserved phenylalanine or tryptophan at the end, this CDR3 is likely a read error. J is TRBJ1-5 and V is TRBV3-1; D remains unclear. Germline lookup yields CDR1 LGHDT and CDR2 YNNKEL (reference sequence). This CDR3 is 14 amino acids long. Trimming took off 0 bases at V and 3 bases at J, with 6 bases between the two ends. Here the CDR3 DNA reads TGTGCCAGCAGCCAAGACAGTCTCAATCAGCCCCAGCATTCT. It codes for CASSQDSLNQPQHS.

The J gene is TRBJ1-6, the V gene TRBV19; D gene uncertain. CDR1 LNHDA and CDR2 SQIVND come from the germline V gene (reference sequence). V shed 3 bases and J shed 7 bases, with 10 bases lying between them. The CDR3 extends over 14 amino acids. CDR3 nucleotide sequence: TGTGCCAGTAGTATTTCCCAGGCGAATTCACCCCTCCACTTT. Protein product: CASSISQANSPLHF.

DNA of the CDR3: TGTGCCAGCAGCCACCTGGGGGAGGTTCGGGGGCCGGGGTATGGCTACACCTTC. Translating gives CASSHLGEVRGPGYGYTF. The chain carries TRBV27 and TRBJ1-2; tentatively, D is TRBD1 (6 bases). The CDR3 totals 18 residues. Germline-derived CDR1 and CDR2 are MNHEY and SMNVEV (reference sequence). Deletions cut 6 bases from V and 5 bases from J, with 28 bases between.

The chain carries TRBV11-2 and TRBJ2-3; D is tentatively TRBD1 or TRBD2 (5 bases each). Deletions cut 0 bases from V and 4 bases from J, with 11 bases between. The CDR3 runs to 15 residues. The germline CDR1 and CDR2 sequences are SGHAT and FQNNGV. CDR3 residues: CASSLETQGADTQYF. CDR3 bases: TGTGCCAGCAGCTTAGAAACGCAGGGAGCAGATACGCAGTATTTT.

Many counts were recorded for this clonotype. The J gene is TRBJ2-2, the V gene TRBV7-3, with D unclear. The CDR3 has 12 residues. Germline V gene sequence: CDR1 SGHTA, CDR2 FQGTGA. The germline V and J ends were trimmed by 5 bases and 7 bases, with 8 bases remaining between them. The chain's CDR3 is CASSPKGGELFF. Here the CDR3 DNA reads TGTGCCAGCAGCCCAAAGGGCGGGGAGCTGTTTTTT.

This clonotype was observed a handful of times. The chain is built from TRBV30 and TRBJ2-2, with D unresolved. Trimming took off 4 bases at V and 1 base at J, with 10 bases between the two ends. The germline gives CDR1 GTSNPN, CDR2 SVGIG (reference sequence). The CDR3 is made up of 14 amino acids. This CDR3 is CAWTERMNTGELFF. In DNA, the CDR3 is TGTGCCTGGACGGAACGGATGAACACCGGGGAGCTGTTTTTT. Combining the CDR3 with reference TRBV30 and TRBJ2-2 gives the whole variable domain SQTIHQWPATLVQPVGSPLSLECTVEGTSNPNLYWYRQAAGRGLQLLFYSVGIGQISSEVPQNLSASRPQDRQFILSSKKLLLSDSGFYLCAWTERMNTGELFFGEGSRLTVL.

The chain employs TRBV10-3 and TRBJ1-4; D is unresolved. The CDR3 totals 12 residues. Germline loops: CDR1 ENHRY, CDR2 SYGVKD. Trimming removed 2 bases from V and 8 bases from J, with 6 bases in between. CDR3 sequence: CAISEGEEKLFF. The CDR3 nucleotides read TGTGCCATCAGTGAGGGAGAAGAAAAACTGTTTTTT.

The chain links TRBV6-1 to TRBJ2-7, with 8 bases lining up with TRBD2. CDR3 length equals 14 residues. J lost 2 bases, V lost 3 bases, and 3 bases had no gene match. The germline V gene encodes CDR1 MNHNS and CDR2 SASEGT. Here the CDR3 reads CASSDTSGAYEQYF. The CDR3 nucleotides read TGTGCCAGCAGTGATACTAGCGGAGCCTACGAGCAGTACTTC.

This clonotype has a count of ten or more. V and J are TRBV19 and TRBJ1-2; no clear D. V was pared by 5 bases and J by 8 bases, with 18 bases between. CDR3 length equals 14 residues. Germline CDR1 reads LNHDA; CDR2 reads SQIVND (reference sequence). The CDR3 DNA sequence: TGTGCCAGTAGTGAGCATACGGGCGCGGGGGGCTACACCTTC. This gives the protein CASSEHTGAGGYTF.

There are many counts of this clonotype. The genes are TRBV14 and TRBJ2-7; 7 nucleotides align to TRBD2. This CDR3 comprises 14 residues. The germline gives CDR1 SGHDN, CDR2 FVKESK. Trimming took 4 bases from V and 6 from J; bases not matched to a gene: 9. The CDR3 region is CASSPRAGVPEQYF. CDR3 in DNA: TGTGCCAGCAGCCCCAGGGCGGGGGTTCCCGAGCAGTACTTC.

As for this clonotype: A much larger clone is a single base away; this may be a read error. This CDR3 is missing its conserved last phenylalanine or tryptophan, likely due to a read error. The gene calls are TRBV12-3 or TRBV12-4 and TRBJ1-2; 10 bases are a match to TRBD1. This CDR3 region has 14 residues. V gave up 6 bases and J gave up 8 bases; unmatched junction bases: 9. The CDR3 reads CASRATGGGWGYTL. The CDR3, as DNA: TGTGCCAGCAGGGCGACAGGGGGCGGATGGGGCTACACCCTC.

This clonotype has more than one count but fewer than ten. Because the CDR3's place on the DNA is in doubt, the DNA is left out and the CDR3 is given as listed by TCRdb. This chain uses TRBV6-2 or TRBV6-3 with TRBJ2-1; the listed D gene, TRBD1, was not tested against the DNA. The CDR3 extends over 17 residues, inclusive of both ends. In germline, CDR1 is MNHEY, CDR2 SVGEGT. CDR3: CASSSSTGKGTYNEQFF.

Details on this clonotype: With a much larger clone just one base away, this may be a read error. The CDR3 does not end in the conserved phenylalanine or tryptophan, so this is likely a read error. The chain uses TRBV7-9 and TRBJ1-1; 8 bases match TRBD1. Germline values: CDR1 SEHNR, CDR2 FQNEAQ (reference sequence). V was clipped by 5 bases and J by 1 base; unmatched bases: 3. This CDR3 comprises 14 residues. Here the CDR3 DNA reads TGTGCCAGCAGCCCGACAGGGGAGAACACTGAAGCTTTCCTT. Translated: CASSPTGENTEAFL.

This clonotype was recorded at least ten times. CDR3 DNA sequence: TGCGCCAGCAGCTTAGTACCGGCGTGGATCACCGGGGAGCTGTTTTTT. This gives the protein CASSLVPAWITGELFF. The chain is built from TRBV5-1 and TRBJ2-2; D gene uncertain. The CDR3 is 16 amino acids. Trimming pared 2 bases from V and 4 bases from J, leaving 15 bases between. In germline, CDR1 is SGHRS, CDR2 YFSETQ.

This clonotype showed up just once. The final CDR3 position lacks the conserved phenylalanine or tryptophan, pointing to a likely read error. The chain links TRBV12-3 or TRBV12-4 to TRBJ1-5; TRBD1 agrees at 8 bases. This CDR3 is built from 16 residues. With V trimmed by 5 bases and J by 3 bases, 9 bases remained unmatched. The CDR3 DNA sequence: TGTGCCAGCAGTCCCGGACAGGGAGGGGTCAATCAGCCCCAGCATCTT. Translated, it gives CASSPGQGGVNQPQHL.

The J gene is TRBJ2-2, the V gene TRBV24-1; D is undetermined. This CDR3 comprises 14 residues. Per germline, CDR1 KGHDR and CDR2 SFDVKD. V shed 3 bases and J shed 10 bases, with 14 bases lying between them. Written as DNA, the CDR3 is TGTGCCACCAGTGATCCGGCCCGGTCCGAGGAGCTGTTTTTT. The encoded protein is CATSDPARSEELFF.

This clonotype was picked up many times. Written as DNA, the CDR3 is TGTGCCAGCAGCGTAGGGGCTCAAGCGAACACCGGGGAGCTGTTTTTT. Protein: CASSVGAQANTGELFF. The V and J genes are TRBV9 and TRBJ2-2; D remains ambiguous. The germline gives CDR1 SGDLS, CDR2 YYNGEE. The CDR3 runs to 16 residues. Trimming took 0 bases from V and 0 from J, leaving 9 bases between them. The entire variable domain, with the rest obtained from reference TRBV9 and TRBJ2-2, is as follows: DSGVTQTPKHLITATGQRVTLRCSPRSGDLSVYWYQQSLDQGLQFLIQYYNGEERAKGNILERFSAQQFPDLHSELNLSSLELGDSALYFCASSVGAQANTGELFFGEGSRLTVL.

The V call is TRBV15, the J call TRBJ1-2; D is undetermined. V gave up 4 bases and J gave up 5 bases, with 8 bases separating them. The CDR3 is 12 amino acids. The germline V gene encodes CDR1 LNHNV and CDR2 YYDKDF (reference sequence). CDR3: CATSTERYGYTF. CDR3 DNA sequence: TGTGCCACCAGCACAGAAAGATATGGCTACACCTTC. The complete variable domain, with remaining parts taken from reference TRBV15 and TRBJ1-2, reads DAMVIQNPRYQVTQFGKPVTLSCSQTLNHNVMYWYQQKSSQAPKLLFHYYDKDFNNEADTPDNFQSRRPNTSFCFLDIRSPGLGDTAMYLCATSTERYGYTFGSGTRLTVV.

This clonotype was counted many times. The rearrangement uses TRBV20-1 and TRBJ1-1; D is undetermined. Trimming stripped 2 bases from V and 6 bases from J, with 4 bases between. CDR3 length equals 10 residues. The germline gives CDR1 DFQATT, CDR2 SNEGSKA (reference sequence). This CDR3 is CSARLPEAFF. As DNA, the CDR3 is TGCAGTGCTAGACTCCCTGAAGCTTTCTTT.

This clonotype was seen at least ten times. The chain recombines TRBV24-1 with TRBJ1-1, with D tentatively TRBD1 (5 bases). V lost 7 bases and J lost 3, with 20 bases in between. This CDR3 has 16 residues. In germline, CDR1 is KGHDR, CDR2 SFDVKD. The DNA for the CDR3 is TGTGCCACCAGAGTCGGGGGTGCGGGAGGGCACACTGAAGCTTTCTTT. Translation gives CATRVGGAGGHTEAFF.

This clonotype was counted ten times or more. CDR3 nucleotide sequence: TGCAGTGCCCCCCTACGAGGGTCGAGCTCACCCCTCCACTTT. The encoded protein is CSAPLRGSSSPLHF. V usage is TRBV20-1 and J usage is TRBJ1-6; D gene uncertain. Germline V gene sequence: CDR1 DFQATT, CDR2 SNEGSKA (reference sequence). There are 14 residues in the CDR3. Trimming removed 6 bases at V and 10 bases at J, with 19 bases between.

This clonotype was seen a single time. Mismatch with germline at one junction end may stem from a read error. The chain recombines TRBV10-3 with TRBJ1-5; D not certain. This CDR3 comprises 13 residues. Germline CDR1 is ENHRY and CDR2 is SYGVKD. The CDR3 spells CASSQRRDQPQHF. CDR3 DNA sequence: TGTGCCAGCAGTCAAAGACGGGATCAGCCCCAGCATTTT.